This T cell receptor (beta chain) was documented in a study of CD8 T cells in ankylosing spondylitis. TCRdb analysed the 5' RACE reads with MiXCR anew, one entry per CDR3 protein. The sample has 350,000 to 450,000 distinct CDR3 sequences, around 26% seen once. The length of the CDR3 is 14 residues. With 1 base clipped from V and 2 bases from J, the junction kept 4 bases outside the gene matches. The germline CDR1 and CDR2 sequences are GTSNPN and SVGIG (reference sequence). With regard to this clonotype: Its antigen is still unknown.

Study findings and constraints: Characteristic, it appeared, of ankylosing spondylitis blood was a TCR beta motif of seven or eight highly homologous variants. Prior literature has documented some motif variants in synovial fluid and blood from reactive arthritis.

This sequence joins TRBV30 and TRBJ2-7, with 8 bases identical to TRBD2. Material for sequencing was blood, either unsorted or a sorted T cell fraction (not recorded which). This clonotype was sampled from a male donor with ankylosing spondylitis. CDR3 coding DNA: TGTGCCTGGAGTGGGGGCGGGGGGACCTACGAGCAGTACTTC. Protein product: CAWSGGGGTYEQYF. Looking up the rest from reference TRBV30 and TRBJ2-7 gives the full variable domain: SQTIHQWPATLVQPVGSPLSLECTVEGTSNPNLYWYRQAAGRGLQLLFYSVGIGQISSEVPQNLSASRPQDRQFILSSKKLLLSDSGFYLCAWSGGGGTYEQYFGPGTRLTVT.